The next 15 T cell receptor beta chains were all read from a single sample in a study of cytomegalovirus exposure and HLA in healthy donors (dated by TCRdb to about 2017). The method behind the library was the immunoSEQ multiplex PCR assay. For the multiplex PCR, a mixture combining 60 forward primers for TCR Vbeta segments and 13 reverse primers for TCR Jbeta segments was used. In its TCRdb copy, this immuneACCESS table keeps in-frame sequences only and misses some clones. Where compared with another copy, unresolved V genes explain less than half of these, and the others have no known cause. The sample table holds 110,000 or so clones, of which 70% to 85% were seen once. The leading ten clones occupy 2% to 3% of the sample. Sample: PBMCs. Every receptor here comes from a woman between 18 and 29 years old in good health and CMV-seronegative.

The gene calls are TRBV5-1 and TRBJ2-1; TRBD2 agrees at 12 bases. V lost 4 bases, J lost 8 bases, and 7 bases stayed unmatched. This CDR3 contains 15 residues. From germline, CDR1 is SGHRS and CDR2 YFSETQ. CDR3 DNA: TGCGCCAGCAGCCAGACTAGCGGGAGTGTTGATGAGCAGTTCTTC. As protein: CASSQTSGSVDEQFF. Together with reference TRBV5-1 and TRBJ2-1, the CDR3 gives the full variable domain: KAGVTQTPRYLIKTRGQQVTLSCSPISGHRSVSWYQQTPGQGLQFLFEYFSETQRNKGNFPGRFSGRQFSNSRSEMNVSTLELGDSALYLCASSQTSGSVDEQFFGPGTRLTVL.

This clone was counted once. V and J are TRBV27 and TRBJ2-7; perhaps TRBD1 as D (5 bases). Deletions cut 4 bases from V and 0 bases from J, with 16 bases between. The CDR3 covers 16 residues. Germline CDR1 MNHEY, CDR2 SMNVEV (reference sequence). DNA of the CDR3: TGTGCCAGCAGTTCCTTCTTACAGGCTTACTCCTACGAGCAGTACTTC. Translated: CASSSFLQAYSYEQYF.

V gene TRBV7-8 combines with J gene TRBJ2-3; TRBD2 matches 10 bases. After removal of 5 bases from V and 6 bases from J, the junction contained 8 bases not matched to a gene. Per germline, CDR1 SGHVS and CDR2 FQNEAQ. There are 15 residues in the CDR3. The CDR3: CASSHTSGTVDTQYF. The CDR3 DNA follows: TGTGCCAGCAGCCACACTAGCGGGACAGTGGATACGCAGTATTTT.

This clone was counted once. The chain is built from TRBV27 and TRBJ2-1; 7 nucleotides agree with TRBD2. V lost 5 bases to trimming and J lost 8 bases; unmatched junction nucleotides: 9. The germline V gene has CDR1 MNHEY and CDR2 SMNVEV (reference sequence). The CDR3 spans 14 residues. As DNA, the CDR3 is TGTGCCAGCAGTCTCCTCGCGGGGGAATATGAGCAGTTCTTC. As protein: CASSLLAGEYEQFF.

The rearrangement links TRBV6-5 to TRBJ1-1, with a possible D match to TRBD1 (6 bases). This CDR3 is 15 amino acids long. The germline V gene encodes CDR1 MNHEY and CDR2 SVGAGI. V gave up 5 bases and J gave up 4 bases, with 17 bases separating them. The CDR3 reads CASSTPGRGGTEAFF. For the CDR3, the DNA is TGTGCCAGCAGTACGCCAGGGAGGGGGGGCACTGAAGCTTTCTTT.

The genes are TRBV6-5 and TRBJ2-5; the D gene is possibly TRBD2 (5 bases). The J call may be incorrect, as the DNA end agrees better with TRBJ2-7. This CDR3 region has 11 residues. Germline lookup yields CDR1 MNHEY and CDR2 SVGAGI. The CDR3: CASSRGYEQYF. DNA for the CDR3: TGTGCCAGCAGTCGAGGGTACGAGCAGTACTTC.

The chain recombines TRBV4-2 with TRBJ2-5; TRBD2 matches at 12 bases. This CDR3 contains 18 residues. Germline V gene lookup returns CDR1 LGHNA and CDR2 YNFKEQ. V was clipped by 4 bases and J by 5 bases; unmatched bases: 14. For the CDR3, the DNA is TGTGCCAGCAGCCCCAATCTACGACTAGCGGGAGCCAGGGAGACCCAGTACTTC. Its protein is CASSPNLRLAGARETQYF.

V is TRBV5-4 and J is TRBJ2-1; tentative D call: TRBD2 (6 bases). The CDR3 is 14 residues long. CDR1 and CDR2 (germline): SGHNT, YYREEE (reference sequence). With 1 base removed from V and 10 bases from J, the gap between germline ends came to 15 bases. CDR3 residues: CASSLRGKRTEQFF. In DNA, the CDR3 is TGTGCCAGCAGCTTGCGGGGGAAGCGGACCGAGCAGTTCTTC.

V gene TRBV18 combines with J gene TRBJ2-7; tentatively, D is TRBD1 (5 bases). V shed 6 bases and J shed 6 bases, with 12 bases lying between them. Germline CDR1 and CDR2: KGHSH and LQKENI. The length of the CDR3 is 12 residues. The CDR3 region is CASSPRAGEQYF. The CDR3 coding sequence is TGTGCCAGCTCCCCCAGGGCAGGCGAGCAGTACTTC. The variable domain in full, completed from reference TRBV18 and TRBJ2-7, reads NAGVMQNPRHLVRRRGQEARLRCSPMKGHSHVYWYRQLPEEGLKFMVYLQKENIIDESGMPKERFSAEFPKEGPSILRIQQVVRGDSAAYFCASSPRAGEQYFGPGTRLTVT.

The chain is built from TRBV19 and TRBJ1-4, with D possibly TRBD1 on 6 matching bases. The CDR3 extends over 15 amino acids. Trimming took off 1 base at V and 2 bases at J, with 8 bases between the two ends. In germline, CDR1 is LNHDA, CDR2 SQIVND (reference sequence). CDR3 amino acids: CASSIARGTNEKLFF. CDR3 bases: TGTGCCAGTAGTATAGCCAGGGGCACTAATGAAAAACTGTTTTTT. The full variable domain, its missing parts supplied by reference TRBV19 and TRBJ1-4, is DGGITQSPKYLFRKEGQNVTLSCEQNLNHDAMYWYRQDPGQGLRLIYYSQIVNDFQKGDIAEGYSVSREKKESFPLTVTSAQKNPTAFYLCASSIARGTNEKLFFGSGTQLSVL.

A single count supports this clone. The gene calls are TRBV7-2 and TRBJ2-7, with D maybe TRBD1 (5 bases). V lost 3 bases, J lost 3 bases, and 12 bases lay in between. The CDR3 extends over 14 amino acids. Looked up from germline, CDR1 is SGHTA and CDR2 is FQGNSA. CDR3 region: CASSFRQGNYEQYF. In nucleotides, the CDR3 is TGTGCCAGCAGCTTCCGCCAGGGAAACTACGAGCAGTACTTC. Variable domain in full (rest from reference TRBV7-2 and TRBJ2-7): GAGVSQSPSNKVTEKGKDVELRCDPISGHTALYWYRQSLGQGLEFLIYFQGNSAPDKSGLPSDRFSAERTGGSVSTLTIQRTQQEDSAVYLCASSFRQGNYEQYFGPGTRLTVT.

This clone was seen only once. The CDR3 reads CASSRGTQGLETQYF. The CDR3 region has the DNA TGTGCCAGTAGTAGGGGGACTCAGGGCCTAGAGACCCAGTACTTC. The chain carries TRBV19 and TRBJ2-5, with D possibly being TRBD2 (6 bases). Germline values: CDR1 LNHDA, CDR2 SQIVND (reference sequence). The CDR3 extends over 15 amino acids. The V end was cut by 4 bases, the J end by 4 bases, with 16 bases between. Full variable domain (remainder filled in from reference TRBV19 and TRBJ2-5): DGGITQSPKYLFRKEGQNVTLSCEQNLNHDAMYWYRQDPGQGLRLIYYSQIVNDFQKGDIAEGYSVSREKKESFPLTVTSAQKNPTAFYLCASSRGTQGLETQYFGPGTRLLVL.

The chain carries TRBV5-1 and TRBJ2-1, with 8 bases aligning to TRBD2. Trimming cost V 0 bases and J 2 bases; bases outside gene matches: 4. CDR1 SGHRS and CDR2 YFSETQ come from the germline V gene. This CDR3 spans 16 amino acids. The CDR3 bases are TGCGCCAGCAGCTTGGTAGGTAGCGGGACCTACAATGAGCAGTTCTTC. It codes for CASSLVGSGTYNEQFF.

The genes are TRBV7-9 and TRBJ2-4, with TRBD2 matching 8 bases. CDR3 length: 19 residues. Germline CDR1 reads SEHNR; CDR2 reads FQNEAQ (reference sequence). V gave up 1 base and J gave up 8 bases; unmatched junction bases: 19. CDR3 sequence (DNA): TGTGCCAGCAGCTTAGGCCGTCGTTCTATTGCGTTACTAGCGGACATTCAGTACTTC. It specifies CASSLGRRSIALLADIQYF.

The V and J genes are TRBV7-6 and TRBJ2-3; D not resolved. V lost 1 base and J 0 bases, leaving 5 bases between the germline ends. The CDR3 consists of 14 residues. Germline V CDR1 and CDR2: SGHVS, FNYEAQ. The CDR3 DNA reads as TGTGCCAGCAGCTTAGACCGGAGCACAGATACGCAGTATTTT. Its translation: CASSLDRSTDTQYF.